This entry lists 27 T cell receptor beta chains sequenced from one sample in a study of technical replicates of blood from four donors. Sequencing used immunoSEQ multiplex PCR; TCRdb keeps in-frame clones, though not all of them. This sample yields more than 90,000 clones, of which 95% are seen a single time; 0.3% to 0.35% belongs to the top ten. Sequencing was done on a sample of T cells isolated from PBMCs. The source of these receptors is a human donor in good health.

The V call is TRBV11-2, the J call TRBJ1-4, with 12 bases identical to TRBD1. Germline V gives CDR1 SGHAT, CDR2 FQNNGV. The CDR3 has 19 amino acids. After removal of 0 bases from V and 8 bases from J, the junction contained 13 bases not matched to a gene. This chain's CDR3 is CASSLDARDRGPFGEKLFF. The CDR3 coding sequence is TGTGCCAGCAGCTTAGATGCCCGGGACAGGGGGCCGTTTGGAGAAAAACTGTTTTTT.

This clone was recorded only once. The chain joins TRBV12-2 to TRBJ2-3; TRBD2, the table's D call, lacks a check against the DNA. TRBV12-2 is noted as a pseudogene. The CDR3 has 18 residues. CDR3 residues: CASRSGLAGGPGADTQYF. The CDR3 region has the DNA TGTGCAAGTCGCTCAGGACTAGCGGGAGGGCCAGGGGCAGATACGCAGTATTTT.

This clone showed up just once. The chain carries TRBV28 and TRBJ2-1; D possibly corresponds to TRBD2 (6 bases). V lost 6 bases and J 3 bases, leaving 12 bases between the germline ends. CDR3 length: 14 residues. Germline CDR1 and CDR2: MDHEN and SYDVKM. The CDR3 coding sequence is TGTGCCAGCAGGCCCACCGGGGGCTACAATGAGCAGTTCTTC. It is translated as CASRPTGGYNEQFF.

This clone has a handful of counts. The chain is built from TRBV5-5 and TRBJ2-2, with D possibly matching TRBD1 (5 bases). CDR3 length equals 13 residues. Trimming took off 1 base at V and 4 bases at J, with 5 bases between the two ends. Germline CDR1 is SGHKS and CDR2 is YYEKEE (reference sequence). In DNA form, the CDR3 reads TGTGCCAGCAGCTTGCAGGGCACCGGGGAGCTGTTTTTT. Encoded protein: CASSLQGTGELFF.

The chain uses TRBV7-9 and TRBJ1-1; TRBD1 matches 7 bases. The ends lost 8 bases at V and 0 bases at J; junction bases unmatched: 3. The CDR3 length is 13 residues. Germline values: CDR1 SEHNR, CDR2 FQNEAQ (reference sequence). In DNA form, the CDR3 reads TGTGCCAGCGGAGACAGGGTGAACACTGAAGCTTTCTTT. Residues: CASGDRVNTEAFF.

The CDR3, as DNA: TGTGCCAGCAGCCCGAAAGGGGGCCATCATACAGATACGCAGTATTTT. Translation: CASSPKGGHHTDTQYF. This chain links TRBV11-2 with TRBJ2-3; 7 nucleotides align to TRBD1. Germline assignment: CDR1 SGHAT and CDR2 FQNNGV. Trimming cost V 5 bases and J 3 bases; bases outside gene matches: 11. The CDR3 extends over 16 amino acids. The entire variable domain, with the rest obtained from reference TRBV11-2 and TRBJ2-3, is as follows: EAGVAQSPRYKIIEKRQSVAFWCNPISGHATLYWYQQILGQGPKLLIQFQNNGVVDDSQLPKDRFSAERLKGVDSTLKIQPAKLEDSAVYLCASSPKGGHHTDTQYFGPGTRLTVL.

The chain carries TRBV5-1 and TRBJ2-2; the match to TRBD1 covers 9 bases. With V trimmed by 3 bases and J by 5 bases, 8 bases remained unmatched. CDR1 is SGHRS and CDR2 is YFSETQ in the germline V gene. This CDR3 comprises 16 residues. The CDR3 coding sequence is TGCGCCAGCAGCTCTCCCGGGACAGGGTTAACCGGGGAGCTGTTTTTT. Translation gives CASSSPGTGLTGELFF.

The genes are TRBV6-6 and TRBJ1-1; the D is unclear. The germline gives CDR1 MNHNY, CDR2 SVGAGI (reference sequence). CDR3 length: 13 amino acids. Trimming stripped 9 bases from V and 0 bases from J, with 11 bases between. The CDR3 spells CASEVAMNTEAFF. CDR3 nucleotide sequence: TGTGCCAGTGAAGTAGCAATGAACACTGAAGCTTTCTTT.

The rearrangement links TRBV2 to TRBJ2-5; 7 nucleotides agree with TRBD2. Per the germline V gene, CDR1 is SNHLY and CDR2 is FYNNEI. V lost 6 bases to trimming and J lost 4 bases; unmatched junction nucleotides: 20. This CDR3 has 18 residues. The CDR3 loop is CASRAWGGSGLQVETQYF. The CDR3 DNA reads as TGTGCCAGCAGGGCTTGGGGGGGATCGGGGCTCCAGGTAGAGACCCAGTACTTC.

The rearrangement uses TRBV14 and TRBJ2-1, with 9 bases matching TRBD2. Germline lookup yields CDR1 SGHDN and CDR2 FVKESK. The junction had 5 bases not matched to a gene; V was cut back by 0 bases and J by 5 bases. CDR3 length equals 16 residues. The CDR3 DNA is TGTGCCAGCAGCCAAGACCTAGCGGGGAAACACAATGAGCAGTTCTTC. This gives the protein CASSQDLAGKHNEQFF.

The chain recombines TRBV19 with TRBJ2-3, with D maybe TRBD2 (5 bases). Trimming took 3 bases from V and 2 from J, leaving 12 bases between them. Per the germline V gene, CDR1 is LNHDA and CDR2 is SQIVND (reference sequence). The CDR3 is 15 amino acids. Here the CDR3 reads CASSMSGAYTDTQYF. Written as DNA, the CDR3 is TGTGCCAGTAGTATGAGCGGAGCCTACACAGATACGCAGTATTTT.

DNA for the CDR3: TGTGCCAGCAGTTTTTTGGGGAGTAGGGATGAGCAGTTCTTC. Protein sequence: CASSFLGSRDEQFF. V and J are TRBV27 and TRBJ2-1; D is possibly TRBD2 (5 bases). The CDR3 loop spans 14 amino acids. Trimming took 3 bases from V and 8 from J, leaving 14 bases between them. Germline CDR1 reads MNHEY; CDR2 reads SMNVEV (reference sequence).

This clone appeared once. The rearrangement links TRBV25-1 to TRBJ1-2, with D possibly TRBD1 on 5 matching bases. V was clipped by 6 bases and J by 7 bases, with 15 bases between them. The CDR3 contains 13 residues. Germline-derived CDR1 and CDR2 are MGHDK and SYGVNS. CDR3 in DNA: TGTGCCAGCAGGCCACAGGAGACGCGTGGCTACACCTTC. As protein: CASRPQETRGYTF.

The chain has TRBV4-1 and TRBJ2-2, with a possible D match to TRBD1 (5 bases). V was clipped by 3 bases and J by 4 bases, with 15 bases between them. Germline V gene sequence: CDR1 MGHRA, CDR2 YSYEKL. This CDR3 has 16 residues. The CDR3 bases are TGCGCCAGCAGCCATCCGAAAGGGGCTGGCACCGGGGAGCTGTTTTTT. This encodes CASSHPKGAGTGELFF.

The chain employs TRBV30 and TRBJ1-3, with D perhaps TRBD1 (5 bases). There are 15 residues in the CDR3. Between the trimmed V and J ends, which lost 8 bases and 0 bases, there was a span of 17 bases. Germline CDR1 and CDR2: GTSNPN and SVGIG (reference sequence). The CDR3 sequence is CARRGLNFSGNTIYF. The CDR3 bases are TGTGCCCGGCGGGGCCTAAACTTCTCTGGAAACACCATATATTTT.

Here the CDR3 reads CASSLWGSDSRDTEAFF. In DNA form, the CDR3 reads TGTGCCAGCAGTCTCTGGGGGTCGGACAGCCGGGACACTGAAGCTTTCTTT. The genes are TRBV28 and TRBJ1-1, with a possible D match to TRBD1 (6 bases). Trimming pared 5 bases from V and 3 bases from J, leaving 22 bases between. CDR3 length: 17 residues. Germline V gives CDR1 MDHEN, CDR2 SYDVKM.

The chain uses TRBV27 and TRBJ2-7; 8 nucleotides line up with TRBD1. The CDR3 runs to 13 residues. V lost 5 bases and J lost 0; bases outside the gene matches: 0. Germline values: CDR1 MNHEY, CDR2 SMNVEV (reference sequence). The CDR3 protein is CASSQGASYEQYF. CDR3 nucleotides: TGTGCCAGCAGTCAGGGGGCCTCCTACGAGCAGTACTTC.

The chain uses TRBV2 and TRBJ2-7, with 11 nucleotides matching TRBD1. CDR1 and CDR2 (germline): SNHLY, FYNNEI. After removal of 11 bases from V and 6 bases from J, the junction contained 9 bases not matched to a gene. This CDR3 has 13 amino acids. For the CDR3, the DNA is TGTGCCGCAATAGGACAGGGGGCGGGCGAGCAGTACTTC. This gives the protein CAAIGQGAGEQYF.

This sequence joins TRBV7-2 and TRBJ1-4, with TRBD1 as a possible D gene (5 bases). Looked up from germline, CDR1 is SGHTA and CDR2 is FQGNSA. The V and J ends lost 4 bases and 8 bases respectively, with 20 bases between them. CDR3 length: 16 amino acids. CDR3 region: CASSSLTGQRREKLFF. The CDR3 nucleotides are TGTGCCAGCAGCTCCTTAACAGGTCAACGAAGGGAAAAACTGTTTTTT.

This chain links TRBV5-6 with TRBJ1-2; the match to TRBD1 covers 7 bases. After removal of 4 bases from V and 2 bases from J, the junction contained 5 bases not matched to a gene. Germline-derived CDR1 and CDR2 are SGHDT and YYEEEE. The CDR3 sequence is 14 residues long. This CDR3 is CASSHDRANYGYTF. CDR3 DNA sequence: TGTGCCAGCAGCCACGACAGGGCCAACTATGGCTACACCTTC.

The chain combines TRBV5-1 with TRBJ1-4; the D is unclear. CDR1 and CDR2 from the germline V gene are SGHRS and YFSETQ. V was clipped by 2 bases and J by 4 bases, with 9 bases between them. The CDR3 loop spans 14 amino acids. CDR3 region: CASSFTRDNEKLFF. DNA of the CDR3: TGCGCCAGCAGCTTCACACGGGATAATGAAAAACTGTTTTTT.

The rearrangement links TRBV5-6 to TRBJ1-2; D uncertain. V lost 4 bases and J lost 2, with 9 bases in between. The CDR3 extends over 13 amino acids. Germline assignment: CDR1 SGHDT and CDR2 YYEEEE. The CDR3: CASSRTGNYGYTF. The CDR3 DNA is TGTGCCAGCAGCCGGACGGGAAACTATGGCTACACCTTC.

CDR3 bases: TGTGCCAGCAGCTTTCAGCGGAGCCAAGAGCAGTACTTC. It codes for CASSFQRSQEQYF. This chain uses TRBV7-2 with TRBJ2-7; possible D gene TRBD2, 5 bases. V gave up 3 bases and J gave up 7 bases, with 13 bases separating them. Germline CDR1 SGHTA, CDR2 FQGNSA. This CDR3 has 13 residues.

V is TRBV6-5 and J is TRBJ1-3; TRBD1 is a possible D gene (6 bases). The CDR3 covers 15 residues. V was cut by 4 bases and J by 3 bases, with 13 bases left in between. CDR1 and CDR2 (germline): MNHEY, SVGAGI. CDR3 sequence (DNA): TGTGCCAGCAGTTTAGGACAGACAGGTGGAAACACCATATATTTT. Translating it yields CASSLGQTGGNTIYF.

On this clone itself: At the DNA level, this CDR3 is encoded by other sequences in the same sample as well. This sequence joins TRBV6-4 and TRBJ2-1, with D perhaps matching TRBD2 (6 bases). Germline loops: CDR1 MRHNA, CDR2 SNTAGT. The CDR3 has 15 residues. V was trimmed by 0 bases and J by 0 bases, leaving 6 bases between them. The CDR3: CASSDSSGSYNEQFF. The CDR3 DNA reads as TGTGCCAGCAGTGACTCTAGCGGCTCCTACAATGAGCAGTTCTTC.

This chain links TRBV6-5 with TRBJ2-6; no clear D. The CDR3 spans 14 residues. Germline lookup yields CDR1 MNHEY and CDR2 SVGAGI. Between the trimmed V and J ends, which lost 2 bases and 0 bases, there was a span of 2 bases. The CDR3 sequence: CASSYRSGANVLTF. DNA of the CDR3: TGTGCCAGCAGTTACCGCTCTGGGGCCAACGTCCTGACTTTC.

The CDR3 spells CSAQGATGYTF. The CDR3 bases are TGCAGTGCCCAGGGGGCTACTGGCTACACCTTC. The rearrangement links TRBV20-1 to TRBJ1-2; 8 bases are a match to TRBD1. The CDR3 length is 11 residues. CDR1 is DFQATT and CDR2 is SNEGSKA in the germline V gene (reference sequence). V trimming: 6 bases; J trimming: 7 bases; junction bases outside the gene matches: 4.